One sample yielded the 2 T cell receptor beta chains listed below, sequenced in a study of T cell clones after liver transplantation. Generated by immunoSEQ multiplex PCR, the TCRdb table keeps only in-frame clones and is missing some. The table lists fewer than 65,000 clones, approximately 77% of them singletons. Here the sequenced sample was CD4+ T cells from blood, taken at the 22-month timepoint. Every receptor here comes from a human patient who received a liver transplant. Some of the T cells might come from the graft donor.

The chain joins TRBV28 to TRBJ1-6, with no clear D. The V gene lost 6 bases and the J gene lost 4 bases, with 19 bases spanning the gap. The CDR3 covers 17 residues. CDR1 and CDR2 from the germline V gene are MDHEN and SYDVKM. DNA of the CDR3: TGTGCCAGCAGAGACCAGCCGGGGATGCAATATAATTCACCCCTCCACTTT. Amino acids: CASRDQPGMQYNSPLHF.

The genes are TRBV7-6 and TRBJ2-1; perhaps TRBD2 as D (5 bases). CDR3 size: 14 residues. CDR1 and CDR2 from the germline V gene are SGHVS and FNYEAQ. Between the trimmed V and J ends, which lost 4 bases and 8 bases, there was a span of 15 bases. The CDR3 DNA reads as TGTGCCAGCAGCTCCGACCTAGGGAGCCATGAGCAGTTCTTC. Its protein product is CASSSDLGSHEQFF.